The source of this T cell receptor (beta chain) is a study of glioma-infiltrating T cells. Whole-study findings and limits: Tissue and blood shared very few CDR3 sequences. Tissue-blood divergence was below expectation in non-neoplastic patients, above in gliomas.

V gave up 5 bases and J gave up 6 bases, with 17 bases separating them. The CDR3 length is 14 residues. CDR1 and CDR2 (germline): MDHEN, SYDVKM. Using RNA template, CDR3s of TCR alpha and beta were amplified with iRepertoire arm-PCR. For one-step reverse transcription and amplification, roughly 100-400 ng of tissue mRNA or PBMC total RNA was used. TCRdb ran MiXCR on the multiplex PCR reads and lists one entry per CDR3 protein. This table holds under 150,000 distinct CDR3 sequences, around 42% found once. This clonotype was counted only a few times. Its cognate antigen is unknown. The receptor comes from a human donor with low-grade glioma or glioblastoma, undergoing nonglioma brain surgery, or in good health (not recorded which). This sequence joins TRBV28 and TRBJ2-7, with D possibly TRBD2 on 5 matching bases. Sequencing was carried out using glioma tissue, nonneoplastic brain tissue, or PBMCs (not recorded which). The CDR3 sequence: CASSPVPTTIEQYF. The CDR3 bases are TGTGCCAGCAGTCCCGTCCCGACTACAATCGAGCAGTACTTC.